These 7 T cell receptor beta chains were sequenced from one sample in a study of blood T cell repertoires in COVID-19. Method: immunoSEQ multiplex PCR; TCRdb's copy keeps in-frame clones and lacks some. Among over 300,000 clones listed, roughly 85% were seen once. Material: peripheral blood. These receptors all come from a human donor in a cohort sampled during active COVID-19.

This sequence joins TRBV7-8 and TRBJ2-5; 10 nucleotides match TRBD2. CDR1 and CDR2 from the germline V gene are SGHVS and FQNEAQ. CDR3 size: 17 residues. The J segment lost 5 bases and the V segment lost 2 bases, leaving 11 bases of the junction unmatched. The CDR3 loop is CASSLLGLARLEETQYF. CDR3 DNA: TGTGCCAGCAGCTTACTGGGACTAGCGCGATTGGAGGAGACCCAGTACTTC.

This chain joins TRBV21-1 and TRBJ2-7; TRBD1 is taken as the D call from the table, unchecked against the DNA. TRBV21-1 is a recognized pseudogene. The CDR3 runs 14 residues. The CDR3: CASSKWTATYEQYF. The CDR3 DNA follows: TGTGCCAGCAGCAAATGGACAGCAACCTACGAGCAGTACTTC.

The CDR3 DNA sequence: TGTGCCAGCAGCTTAGCAGGGGGCTTAAGTGAAGCTTTCTTT. It is translated as CASSLAGGLSEAFF. The V and J genes are TRBV7-9 and TRBJ1-1; the match to TRBD1 covers 7 bases. The CDR3 is 14 residues long. V shed 0 bases and J 7 bases; nucleotides not matched to a gene: 5. Germline V CDR1 and CDR2: SEHNR, FQNEAQ (reference sequence).

This chain connects TRBV6-5 to TRBJ2-7; 13 bases align to TRBD2. Germline-derived CDR1 and CDR2 are MNHEY and SVGAGI. The CDR3 sequence is 16 residues long. The V segment lost 2 bases and the J segment 3 bases; nucleotides outside the gene matches: 4. CDR3 in DNA: TGTGCCAGCAGTTACAGGACTAGCGGGAGAATCTACGAGCAGTACTTC. It codes for CASSYRTSGRIYEQYF.

The chain links TRBV20-1 to TRBJ2-1, with D uncertain. Germline assignment: CDR1 DFQATT and CDR2 SNEGSKA (reference sequence). V was clipped by 3 bases and J by 10 bases, with 10 bases between them. CDR3 length: 11 residues. The CDR3 DNA reads TGCAGTGCTAGCAGCCCGCGGGAGCAGTTCTTC. Translating it yields CSASSPREQFF.

The chain recombines TRBV27 with TRBJ2-7, with a tentative D call TRBD2 (5 bases). The V and J ends lost 4 bases and 1 base respectively, with 23 bases between them. This CDR3 is 18 amino acids long. The germline CDR1 and CDR2 sequences are MNHEY and SMNVEV (reference sequence). The CDR3 DNA follows: TGTGCCAGCAGTTCCTTACTAGACGGGGTGACGGTTTCCTACGAGCAGTACTTC. This translates into CASSSLLDGVTVSYEQYF.

CDR3 sequence: CASSQVPPQGSPSSGANVLTF. The CDR3 coding sequence is TGTGCCAGCTCACAGGTCCCCCCGCAGGGATCCCCCAGCTCTGGGGCCAACGTCCTGACTTTC. The rearrangement links TRBV18 to TRBJ2-6, with D tentatively TRBD1 (5 bases). The CDR3 has 21 amino acids. Trimming cost V 4 bases and J 0 bases, with 25 bases left between them. Germline CDR1 and CDR2: KGHSH and LQKENI.